Listed below are T cell receptor beta chains from one sample, sequenced in a study of cytotoxic CD8 clonotypes in ibrutinib-treated CLL. Generated by immunoSEQ multiplex PCR, the TCRdb table keeps only in-frame clones and is missing some. The table includes over 100,000 clones, approximately 85% detected once. The sequenced sample was PBMCs, obtained after 24 months of ibrutinib treatment. The origin of the receptors is a human donor with chronic lymphocytic leukemia. CDR3s include the opening cysteine and the closing phenylalanine or tryptophan. D genes are given only for firm matches. Rows may omit the clone size; those that give it use once, few, many or a size class.

TRBJ1-2 | TRBV4-1 | TRBD1 | once | TGCGCCAGCAGCCACCAGGGGGCGGATGGCTACACCTTC | CASSHQGADGYTF
TRBJ1-3 | TRBV4-2 | . | . | TGTGCCAGCAGCCAAGATTTCCCTCTTTCTGGAAACACCATATATTTT | CASSQDFPLSGNTIYF
TRBJ2-2 | TRBV7-6 | . | . | TGTGCCAGCAGCTTATTCAGGGGAAGCACCGGGGAGCTGTTTTTT | CASSLFRGSTGELFF
TRBJ2-1 | TRBV28 | TRBD1 | . | TGTGCCAGCAGTTTACCGAACAGGGGGCGCGTGCAGTTCTTC | CASSLPNRGRVQFF
TRBJ2-2 | TRBV30 | . | . | TGTGCCTGGAAACCGAACACCGGGGAGCTGTTTTTT | CAWKPNTGELFF
TRBJ1-1 | TRBV18 | TRBD1 | . | TGTGCCAGCTCACCCGGACAGGGAGGCGGCACTGAAGCTTTCTTT | CASSPGQGGGTEAFF
TRBJ2-7 | TRBV20-1 | TRBD2 | . | TGCAGTGCTAGAGATGGGAGGGGGCAGTACTTC | CSARDGRGQYF
TRBJ2-7 | TRBV7-9 | TRBD1 | . | TGTGCCAGCAGCCCATCGATCCTGGGACAGGGTTTCTACGAGCAGTACTTC | CASSPSILGQGFYEQYF
TRBJ2-7 | TRBV27 | TRBD1 | . | TGTGCCAGCAGTTACCTAGGCGGGACAGGGGACTACGAGCAGTACTTC | CASSYLGGTGDYEQYF
TRBJ1-1 | TRBV6-5 | . | . | TGTGCCAGCAGCCAAGGTAACACTGAAGCTTTCTTT | CASSQGNTEAFF
TRBJ1-4 | TRBV2 | . | . | TGTGCCAGCAGCCCCAGAGGCAGGGGTAATGAAAAACTGTTTTTT | CASSPRGRGNEKLFF
TRBJ1-6 | TRBV6-1 | . | . | TGTGCCAGCAGTGGGCTCAGCTCCTATAATTCACCCCTCCACTTT | CASSGLSSYNSPLHF
TRBJ2-5 | TRBV19 | . | . | TGTGCCAGTAGTATGCTGAGGGAGACCCAGTACTTC | CASSMLRETQYF